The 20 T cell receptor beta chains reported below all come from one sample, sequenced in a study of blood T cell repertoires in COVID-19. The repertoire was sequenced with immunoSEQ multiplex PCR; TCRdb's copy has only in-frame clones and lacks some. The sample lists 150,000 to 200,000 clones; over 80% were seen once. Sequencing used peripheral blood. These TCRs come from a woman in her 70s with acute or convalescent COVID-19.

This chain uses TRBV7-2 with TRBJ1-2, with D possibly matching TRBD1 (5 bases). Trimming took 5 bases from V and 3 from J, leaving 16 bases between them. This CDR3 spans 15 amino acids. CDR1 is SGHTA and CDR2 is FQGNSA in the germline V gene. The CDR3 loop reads CASSGQIARDYGYTF. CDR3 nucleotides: TGTGCCAGCAGCGGCCAAATCGCCAGGGACTATGGCTACACCTTC.

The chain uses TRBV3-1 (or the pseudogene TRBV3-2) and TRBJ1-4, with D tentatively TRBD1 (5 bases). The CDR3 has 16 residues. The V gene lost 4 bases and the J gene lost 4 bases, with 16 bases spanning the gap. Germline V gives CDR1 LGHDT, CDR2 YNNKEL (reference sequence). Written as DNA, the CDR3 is TGTGCCAGCAGCCTTGCAAAACGGGGGATTAATGAAAAACTGTTTTTT. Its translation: CASSLAKRGINEKLFF.

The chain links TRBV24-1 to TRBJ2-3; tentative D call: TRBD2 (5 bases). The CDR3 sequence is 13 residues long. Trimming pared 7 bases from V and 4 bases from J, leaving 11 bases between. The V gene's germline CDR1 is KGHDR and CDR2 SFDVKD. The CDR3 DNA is TGTGCCACCAGGGAGGACGGGGCAGATACGCAGTATTTT. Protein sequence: CATREDGADTQYF.

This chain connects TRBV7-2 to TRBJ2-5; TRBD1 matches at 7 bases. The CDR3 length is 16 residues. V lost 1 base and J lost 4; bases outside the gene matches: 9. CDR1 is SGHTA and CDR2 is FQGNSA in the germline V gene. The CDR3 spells CASSLGLVAGGETQYF. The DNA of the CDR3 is TGTGCCAGCAGCTTAGGGCTCGTGGCAGGGGGAGAGACCCAGTACTTC.

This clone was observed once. The CDR3 nucleotides are TGTGCCAGCAGTTTCAGGGGATCCCTTGGCTACACCTTC. Translated, it gives CASSFRGSLGYTF. The chain recombines TRBV12-3 or TRBV12-4 with TRBJ1-2; D might be TRBD1 (6 bases). The V and J ends lost 3 bases and 7 bases respectively, with 12 bases between them. The CDR3 extends over 13 amino acids.

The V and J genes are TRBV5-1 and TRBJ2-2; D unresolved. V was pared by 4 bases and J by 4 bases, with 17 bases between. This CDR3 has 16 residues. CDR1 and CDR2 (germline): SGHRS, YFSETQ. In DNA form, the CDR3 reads TGCGCCAGCAGCCCTGTCCAGGTTCACAGCACCGGGGAGCTGTTTTTT. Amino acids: CASSPVQVHSTGELFF.

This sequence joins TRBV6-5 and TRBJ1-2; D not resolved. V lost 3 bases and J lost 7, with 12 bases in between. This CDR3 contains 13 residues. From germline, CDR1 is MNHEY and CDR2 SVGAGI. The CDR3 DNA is TGTGCCAGCAGTTATCAGGACTCACTTGGCTACACCTTC. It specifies CASSYQDSLGYTF.

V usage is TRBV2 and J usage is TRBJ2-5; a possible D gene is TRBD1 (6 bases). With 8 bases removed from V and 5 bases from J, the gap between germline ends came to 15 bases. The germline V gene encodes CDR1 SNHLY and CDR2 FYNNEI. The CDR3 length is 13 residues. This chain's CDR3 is CASAWLRGETQYF. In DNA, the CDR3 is TGTGCCAGCGCCTGGCTGAGGGGGGAGACCCAGTACTTC.

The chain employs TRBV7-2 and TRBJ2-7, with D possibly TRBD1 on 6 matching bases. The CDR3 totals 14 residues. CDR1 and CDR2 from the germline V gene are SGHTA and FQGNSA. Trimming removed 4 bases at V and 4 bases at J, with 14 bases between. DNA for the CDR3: TGTGCCAGCAGCTCCGCCGGACAGCCGTACGAGCAGTACTTC. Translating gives CASSSAGQPYEQYF.

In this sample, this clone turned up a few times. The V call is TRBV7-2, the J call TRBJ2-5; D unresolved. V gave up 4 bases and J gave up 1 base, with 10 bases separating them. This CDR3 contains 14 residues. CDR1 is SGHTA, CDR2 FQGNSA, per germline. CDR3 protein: CASSSRSSQETQYF. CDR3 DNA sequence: TGTGCCAGCAGCTCGCGATCGAGCCAAGAGACCCAGTACTTC.

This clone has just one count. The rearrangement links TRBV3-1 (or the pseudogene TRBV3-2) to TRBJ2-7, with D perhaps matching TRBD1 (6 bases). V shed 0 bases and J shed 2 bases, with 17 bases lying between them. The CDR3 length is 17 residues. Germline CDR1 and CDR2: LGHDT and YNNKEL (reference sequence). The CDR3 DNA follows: TGTGCCAGCAGCCAAGAGCTTACAGGGCCCCACACCTACGAGCAGTACTTC. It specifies CASSQELTGPHTYEQYF.

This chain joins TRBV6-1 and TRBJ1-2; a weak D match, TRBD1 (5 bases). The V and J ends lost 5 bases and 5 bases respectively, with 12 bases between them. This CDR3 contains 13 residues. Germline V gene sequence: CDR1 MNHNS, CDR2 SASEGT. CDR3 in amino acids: CASSRDQGYGYTF. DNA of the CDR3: TGTGCCAGCAGTCGCGACCAGGGTTATGGCTACACCTTC.

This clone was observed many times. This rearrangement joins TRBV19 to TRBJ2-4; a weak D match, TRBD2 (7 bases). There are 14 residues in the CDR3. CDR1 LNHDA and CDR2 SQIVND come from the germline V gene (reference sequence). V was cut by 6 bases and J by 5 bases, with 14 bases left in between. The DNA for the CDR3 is TGTGCCAGTAGCCCTTGGGGGGGCCAAAACATTCAGTACTTC. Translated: CASSPWGGQNIQYF.

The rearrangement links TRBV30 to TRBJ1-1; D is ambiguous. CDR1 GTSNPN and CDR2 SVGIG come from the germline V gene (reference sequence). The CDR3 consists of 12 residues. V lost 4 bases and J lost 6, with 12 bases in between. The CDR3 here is CAWKSLTPEAFF. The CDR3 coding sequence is TGTGCCTGGAAGTCCTTGACACCTGAAGCTTTCTTT.

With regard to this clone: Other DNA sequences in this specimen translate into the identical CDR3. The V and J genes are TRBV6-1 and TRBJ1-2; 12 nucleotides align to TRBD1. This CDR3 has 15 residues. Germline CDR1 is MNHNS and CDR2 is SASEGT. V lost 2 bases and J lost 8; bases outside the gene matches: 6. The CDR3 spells CASSELGTGGSGYTF. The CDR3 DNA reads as TGTGCCAGCAGTGAATTGGGGACAGGGGGCTCCGGCTACACCTTC.

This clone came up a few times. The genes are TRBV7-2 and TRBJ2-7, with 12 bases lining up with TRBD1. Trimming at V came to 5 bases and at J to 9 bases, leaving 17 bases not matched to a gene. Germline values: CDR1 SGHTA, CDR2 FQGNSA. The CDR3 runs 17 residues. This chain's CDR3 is CASSTTPGTGGAPRQYF. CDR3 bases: TGTGCCAGCAGCACAACCCCCGGGACAGGGGGCGCCCCGAGGCAGTACTTC. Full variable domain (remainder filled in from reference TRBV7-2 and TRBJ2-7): GAGVSQSPSNKVTEKGKDVELRCDPISGHTALYWYRQSLGQGLEFLIYFQGNSAPDKSGLPSDRFSAERTGGSVSTLTIQRTQQEDSAVYLCASSTTPGTGGAPRQYFGPGTRLTVT.

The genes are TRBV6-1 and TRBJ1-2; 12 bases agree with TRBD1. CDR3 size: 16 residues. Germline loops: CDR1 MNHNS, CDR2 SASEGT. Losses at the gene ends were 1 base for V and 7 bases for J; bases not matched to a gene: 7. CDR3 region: CASSEVGTGGTGGYTF. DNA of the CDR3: TGTGCCAGCAGTGAAGTAGGGACAGGGGGCACGGGTGGCTACACCTTC.

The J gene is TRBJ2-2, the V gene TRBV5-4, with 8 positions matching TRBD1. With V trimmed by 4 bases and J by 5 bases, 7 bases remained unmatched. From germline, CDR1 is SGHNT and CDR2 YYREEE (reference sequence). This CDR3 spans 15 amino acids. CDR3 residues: CASSPDRVETGELFF. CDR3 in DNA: TGTGCCAGCAGCCCGGACAGGGTGGAAACCGGGGAGCTGTTTTTT.

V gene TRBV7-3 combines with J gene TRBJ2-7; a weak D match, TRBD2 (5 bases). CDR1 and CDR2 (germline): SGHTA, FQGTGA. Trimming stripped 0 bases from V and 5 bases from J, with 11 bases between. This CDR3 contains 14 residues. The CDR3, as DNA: TGTGCCAGCAGCTTAACAGGGTGGCGGGACGAGCAGTACTTC. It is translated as CASSLTGWRDEQYF. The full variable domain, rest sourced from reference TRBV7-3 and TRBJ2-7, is GAGVSQTPSNKVTEKGKYVELRCDPISGHTALYWYRQSLGQGPEFLIYFQGTGAADDSGLPNDRFFAVRPEGSVSTLKIQRTERGDSAVYLCASSLTGWRDEQYFGPGTRLTVT.

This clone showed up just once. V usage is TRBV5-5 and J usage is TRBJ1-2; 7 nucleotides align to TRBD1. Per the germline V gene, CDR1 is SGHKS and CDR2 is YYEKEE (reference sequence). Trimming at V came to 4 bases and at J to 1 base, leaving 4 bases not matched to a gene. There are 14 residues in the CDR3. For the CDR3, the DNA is TGTGCCAGCAGCAGGGACAGTAGTAACTATGGCTACACCTTC. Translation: CASSRDSSNYGYTF. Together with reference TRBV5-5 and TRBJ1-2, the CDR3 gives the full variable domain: DAGVTQSPTHLIKTRGQQVTLRCSPISGHKSVSWYQQVLGQGPQFIFQYYEKEERGRGNFPDRFSARQFPNYSSELNVNALLLGDSALYLCASSRDSSNYGYTFGSGTRLTVV.